This T cell receptor (beta chain) was sequenced in a study of CD8 T cells in ankylosing spondylitis. CDR1 and CDR2 from the germline V gene are DFQATT and SNEGSKA (reference sequence). The length of the CDR3 is 15 residues. The trim removed 2 bases at V and 4 bases at J, leaving 6 bases unmatched. Libraries of TCR beta came from quantitative 5'-RACE with molecular barcodes. One entry per CDR3 protein, called by TCRdb with MiXCR from the 5' RACE reads. Of hundreds of thousands of distinct CDR3 sequences detected, about 25% appear once; the ten largest clones hold about 0.9%. Remarks on this clonotype: Its antigen is as yet unknown.

Overall study results and limits: Characteristic of ankylosing spondylitis blood, it appeared, was a TCR beta motif comprising eight highly homologous variants. Previous work reported some of these motif variants in the synovial fluid and blood of reactive arthritis. Reports say disease-linked clones showed up significantly more in matched ankylosing spondylitis synovial fluid. Disease-associated clonotypes exhibited CD8+ identity and were relatively infrequent in peripheral blood.

The TCR was taken from a male donor with ankylosing spondylitis. Specimen: blood, either unsorted or a sorted T cell fraction (not recorded which). The chain employs TRBV20-1 and TRBJ2-7; TRBD2 matches 12 bases. In nucleotides, the CDR3 is TGCAGTGCTAGACCGACTAGCGGGAGACGGTACGAGCAGTACTTC. It translates to CSARPTSGRRYEQYF.